This T cell receptor beta chain was identified in a study of technical replicates of blood from several donors. The table came from immunoSEQ multiplex PCR; TCRdb's copy has only in-frame clones and leaves some out. The repertoire holds about 75,000 clones, with about 90% as singletons. CDR3 size: 15 residues. Per germline, CDR1 SGHTA and CDR2 FQGNSA. Trimming shortened V by 3 bases and J by 1 base, and 12 bases separated the two germline ends. The gene calls are TRBV7-2 and TRBJ1-1; maybe TRBD1 (6 bases). Sequenced material: T cells isolated from PBMCs. This clonotype was sampled from a human donor in good health. CDR3 residues: CASSLYTGRNTEAFF. In nucleotides, the CDR3 is TGTGCCAGCAGCTTGTATACAGGGAGGAACACTGAAGCTTTCTTT.